What follows describes a single TCR beta chain. Its specificity is not known. Primers used in a second PCR of about 7 to 12 cycles were a sample-barcoded 5' primer and a J-beta primer mix. TCRdb analysed the 5' RACE reads with MiXCR anew, one entry per CDR3 protein. Here the sample spans roughly 720,000 distinct CDR3 sequences, roughly 50% being singletons. The data were taken from a study of blood T cells in healthy people across ages. The study's findings and limits: Greater diversity and more naive CD4+ cells were seen in long-lived donors than in aged donors.

Deletions cut 2 bases from V and 9 bases from J, with 14 bases between. Germline assignment: CDR1 MGHRA and CDR2 YSYEKL. This CDR3 contains 14 residues. Sequencing was carried out using blood. The rearrangement uses TRBV4-1 and TRBJ1-5; D remains unclear. This receptor was obtained from an elderly man in good health. This CDR3 reads CASSQTRDPSPQHF. The DNA for the CDR3 is TGCGCCAGCAGCCAAACACGGGATCCATCGCCCCAGCATTTT.